These T cell receptor beta chains were read from a single sample in a study of regulatory T cells in long-lasting Graves disease. Using its own MiXCR run on the multiplex PCR reads, TCRdb lists one record per CDR3 protein. This sample has 500,000 or so distinct CDR3 sequences, with around 13% found just once. These data are also associated with another study on T cells in Graves' hyperthyroidism and ophthalmopathy.

The sequencing used peripheral blood mononuclear cells (PBMCs), collected at new diagnosis, from a patient treated with antithyroid drugs. Every receptor here comes from a woman between 45 and 60 years old with Graves disease. Both conserved end residues are part of each CDR3. A D gene is named only where the DNA matches it firmly. Size is stated for part of the rows, as once, few or many counts, or as a class when the clone is expanded.

CDR3 DNA	CDR3 protein	V gene	J gene	D gene	clone size
TGCGCCAGCAGCTTGGAGTGGACCGCACATGAAGCTTTCTTT	CASSLEWTAHEAFF	TRBV5-1	TRBJ1-1	NA	many
TGCGCCAGCAGCTTATCGACAGGGGGGAGTAATTCACCCCTCCACTTT	CASSLSTGGSNSPLHF	TRBV5-1	TRBJ1-6	TRBD1	many
TGTGCCATCAGTGAGTCGGGAGGAAACACCATATATTTT	CAISESGGNTIYF	TRBV10-3	TRBJ1-3	NA	many
TGTGCCAGCAGCTCTGGGTGGGGCCAGCCCCAGCATTTT	CASSSGWGQPQHF	TRBV11-2	TRBJ1-5	NA	NA
TGTGCCAGCACAAGAATAGGATCGCAGGGTTCAGGAGAGACCCAGTACTTC	CASTRIGSQGSGETQYF	TRBV27	TRBJ2-5	NA	many
TGTGCCAGCTCACCGCCGACAGATCCAGATACGCAGTATTTT	CASSPPTDPDTQYF	TRBV18	TRBJ2-3	NA	few
TGTGCCAGCAGTTATAGGGTAGCGGGAAGGGGTGAGCAGTTCTTC	CASSYRVAGRGEQFF	TRBV6-2/TRBV6-3	TRBJ2-1	TRBD2	many
TGTGCCAGCCGAAGTCAGAGCAATGAGCAGTTCTTC	CASRSQSNEQFF	TRBV28	TRBJ2-1	NA	many
TGCAGCGTAGTACCGGGACAGGTCGAGGGTGAAGCTTTCTTT	CSVVPGQVEGEAFF	TRBV29-1	TRBJ1-1	TRBD1	NA
TGTGCCAGCAGTCCAAGACCAGACAATGAGCAGTTCTTC	CASSPRPDNEQFF	TRBV6-1	TRBJ2-1	NA	few
TGTGCCAGCACCCCACTAGCGGGACGGTACGAGCAGTACTTC	CASTPLAGRYEQYF	TRBV11-2	TRBJ2-7	TRBD2	NA
TGTGCCAGCAGTGAAGAGCGGGAGTCCTACGAGCAGTACTTC	CASSEERESYEQYF	TRBV2	TRBJ2-7	TRBD2	many
TGTGCCAGCAGCTTGGGACCGGGCCCCTCCTACGAGCAGTACTTC	CASSLGPGPSYEQYF	TRBV11-2	TRBJ2-7	NA	NA
TGTGCCAGCAGTTCTACTAGCGGGAGGGCTTCGGGAGAGACCCAGTACTTC	CASSSTSGRASGETQYF	TRBV2	TRBJ2-5	TRBD2	many
TGCGCCAGCAGCTTCCAAGGACAGGGGGCCACCGGGGAGCTGTTTTTT	CASSFQGQGATGELFF	TRBV5-1	TRBJ2-2	TRBD1	NA
TGTGCCAGCAGTACCGGGACAGCCTTATACAGTGAGCAGTTCTTC	CASSTGTALYSEQFF	TRBV6-1	TRBJ2-1	TRBD1	NA
TGCAGCGTTCAGGGACAGGGAGTATACGAGCAGTACTTC	CSVQGQGVYEQYF	TRBV29-1	TRBJ2-7	TRBD1	few
TGCGCCAGCAGCGGCCGGGACTCCCAATCCTACGAGCAGTACTTC	CASSGRDSQSYEQYF	TRBV5-1	TRBJ2-7	NA	many
TGTGCCAGCACCCGTGAGGGGGGGCGGACTAGCGGAAACTCCTACAATGAGCAGTTCTTC	CASTREGGRTSGNSYNEQFF	TRBV28	TRBJ2-1	TRBD2	many
TGTGCCAGCAGCTTAGGCAGGGGCGACGAGCAGTACTTC	CASSLGRGDEQYF	TRBV7-9	TRBJ2-7	NA	many
TGTGCCAGCAGCGTAGGTGGGAGCATGAACGAGCAGTACTTC	CASSVGGSMNEQYF	TRBV9	TRBJ2-7	NA	many
TGTGCCAGCAGCTCGCCTCACCAACGCTATGGCTACACCTTC	CASSSPHQRYGYTF	TRBV28	TRBJ1-2	NA	few
TGTGCCAGCAGCTTAGCAGCGACCCGAACAACTAATGAAAAACTGTTTTTT	CASSLAATRTTNEKLFF	TRBV5-5	TRBJ1-4	NA	many
TGTGCCAGCAGCTTAACAGGACTAGCGGGAGGGGAGCAGTTCTTC	CASSLTGLAGGEQFF	TRBV7-3	TRBJ2-1	TRBD2	NA
TGCGCCAGCAGCGGTAGAGGGGTGGGGGGACCGAGACCACCAAGAGGTGAGCAGTTCTTC	CASSGRGVGGPRPPRGEQFF	TRBV5-1	TRBJ2-1	NA	many
TGTGCCAGCAGCTCAACAGGGCCAACGGTCTACGAGCAGTACTTC	CASSSTGPTVYEQYF	TRBV7-9	TRBJ2-7	NA	few
TGTGCCAGCAGTGGAACGGAGGGAGGGACCGGGGAGCTGTTTTTT	CASSGTEGGTGELFF	TRBV12-3/TRBV12-4	TRBJ2-2	TRBD2	NA
TGCAGCGTCCGTCAGGGGAATAATTCACCCCTCCACTTT	CSVRQGNNSPLHF	TRBV29-1	TRBJ1-6	NA	NA
TGCGCCAGCAGTTCTCAGGGAGGTAGCATTTCTGCGAGTGAGCAGTTCTTC	CASSSQGGSISASEQFF	TRBV5-1	TRBJ2-1	NA	few
TGTGCCTGCAGTTACTCATCCGGGACTTTGGGCTACGAGCAGTACTTC	CACSYSSGTLGYEQYF	TRBV6-9	TRBJ2-7	NA	few
TGTGCCAGCAGCACGGCTATCCAGCCCCAGCATTTT	CASSTAIQPQHF	TRBV7-2	TRBJ1-5	NA	few
TGTGCCAGCAGCTTAGCTAACTATACACTAGCGGATAAAAACATTCAGTACTTC	CASSLANYTLADKNIQYF	TRBV7-9	TRBJ2-4	TRBD2	few
TGTGCCAGATATAAGACAGGACACAATCAGCCCCAGCATTTT	CARYKTGHNQPQHF	TRBV19	TRBJ1-5	NA	NA
TGTGCCAGCAGCCACGACAGGGTTGGCTTTTACGAGCAGTACTTC	CASSHDRVGFYEQYF	TRBV27	TRBJ2-7	TRBD1	few
TGTGCCAGCAGTTTACCCCTCATGATCTACGAGCAGTACTTC	CASSLPLMIYEQYF	TRBV28	TRBJ2-7	NA	many
TGTGCCAGCAGCTTATTTACAGGGTCCACCGGGGAGCTGTTTTTT	CASSLFTGSTGELFF	TRBV11-1	TRBJ2-2	NA	many
TGTGCCAGCAGCACGCAGGGGTACACTGAAGCTTTCTTT	CASSTQGYTEAFF	TRBV13	TRBJ1-1	NA	many
TGTGCCAGCAGCTTAGGTCAGGCAGCCCCGTCCTACGAGCAGTACTTC	CASSLGQAAPSYEQYF	TRBV11-2	TRBJ2-7	NA	many
TGTGCCAGCAGCCAAGATGCGCAGGGGGCGCCGGTAGATACGCAGTATTTT	CASSQDAQGAPVDTQYF	TRBV3-1	TRBJ2-3	TRBD1	few
TGTGCCAGCTCGCAACCGGTGGGTTGGCACACTGAAGCTTTCTTT	CASSQPVGWHTEAFF	TRBV18	TRBJ1-1	NA	NA
TGCGCCAGCAGCTCCGGGACAGGGGGCACCGGGGAGCTGTTTTTT	CASSSGTGGTGELFF	TRBV5-1	TRBJ2-2	TRBD1	many
TGTGCCAGCAGCCTCCCGGACAGTGAGAATGAGCAGTTCTTC	CASSLPDSENEQFF	TRBV2	TRBJ2-1	NA	NA
TGTGTCAGCAGCTTAGCTACTAGCGGGAGCCATTTGACCCAGTACTTC	CVSSLATSGSHLTQYF	TRBV7-2	TRBJ2-5	TRBD2	NA
TGTGCCAGCAGCTCGCAGGGGGCACACTATGGCTACACCTTC	CASSSQGAHYGYTF	TRBV7-9	TRBJ1-2	TRBD1	NA
TGTGCCAGCAGCTTAAGCACCGGGAGGACTAGCGGGAGGGCCAGATACAATGAGCAGTTCTTC	CASSLSTGRTSGRARYNEQFF	TRBV27	TRBJ2-1	TRBD2	many
TGTGCCAGCTCACCAGCCCAGAACACTGAAGCTTTCTTT	CASSPAQNTEAFF	TRBV18	TRBJ1-1	NA	many
TGTGCTAGCAGCTTATTCCCAGCTAGCGGCTCCTACAATGAGCAGTTCTTC	CASSLFPASGSYNEQFF	TRBV7-7	TRBJ2-1	TRBD2	many
TGTGCCAGCAGCTTAGATGGAACTAGCGCGAACTACAATGAGCAGTTCTTC	CASSLDGTSANYNEQFF	TRBV11-3	TRBJ2-1	TRBD2	many
TGTGCCAGCAGTGAATCGGCTCAGACGAACACTGAAGCTTTCTTT	CASSESAQTNTEAFF	TRBV2	TRBJ1-1	NA	many
TGTGCCAGCAGCCGAACCTCGACAGGGAACTATGGCTACACCTTC	CASSRTSTGNYGYTF	TRBV5-4	TRBJ1-2	TRBD1	NA
TGCGCCAGCAACTCCGGGATATCCTCCTACGAGCAGTACTTC	CASNSGISSYEQYF	TRBV5-1	TRBJ2-7	NA	many
TGTGCCAGCAACGAACGGGCCAGGCGACTGTTTTGGCCCTACGAGCAGTACTTC	CASNERARRLFWPYEQYF	TRBV28	TRBJ2-7	NA	many
TGTGCCAGCAGCTTGGGAACTAGCGCTTACTACAATGAGCAGTTCTTC	CASSLGTSAYYNEQFF	TRBV5-6	TRBJ2-1	TRBD2	few
TGTGCCATCAGAACGCAGGGGATGAACACTGAAGCTTTCTTT	CAIRTQGMNTEAFF	TRBV10-3	TRBJ1-1	NA	few
TGTGCCAGCAGTCCGGAAGCCCCCCACGGCTACGAGCAGTACTTC	CASSPEAPHGYEQYF	TRBV9	TRBJ2-7	NA	few
TGTGCCAGCAGCCAACTTAAACTAGCGGGACAGGATGAGCAGTTCTTC	CASSQLKLAGQDEQFF	TRBV11-3	TRBJ2-1	TRBD2	many
TGTGCCAGCAGCTTAGCGCGGGACAGGTCCGGAGGCAATCAGCCCCAGCATTTT	CASSLARDRSGGNQPQHF	TRBV7-8	TRBJ1-5	TRBD1	many
TGTGCTAGCAGTTACATGTTGTCCGGGGAGCTGTTTTTT	CASSYMLSGELFF	TRBV7-7	TRBJ2-2	NA	few